This TCR beta chain came from a study of T cells in Graves' hyperthyroidism and ophthalmopathy. Study at large: Blood from the periphery was taken at initial diagnosis, before any treatment.

In this sample, this clonotype turned up many times. CDR1 and CDR2 (germline): LGHDT, YNNKEL (reference sequence). Between the trimmed V and J ends, which lost 5 bases and 5 bases, there was a span of 21 bases. The CDR3 extends over 16 amino acids. The CDR3 regions of TCR beta were amplified from RNA transcripts. Researchers ran a first-round RT-PCR on the TCR CDR3 using the HTBI primer set. TCRdb processed the multiplex PCR reads anew with MiXCR; each CDR3 protein has one entry. The sample has about 180,000 distinct CDR3 sequences; about a sixth are singletons. This chain uses TRBV3-1 with TRBJ1-2; D is uncertain. Specimen: blood. This TCR was sampled from a woman between 50 and 59 years old with Graves' hyperthyroidism. CDR3 protein: CASSANWVEALYGYTF. The CDR3 DNA reads TGTGCCAGCAGCGCCAATTGGGTGGAGGCGCTATATGGCTACACCTTC.